This T cell receptor (beta chain) was recorded in a study of circulating and synovial CD4+ cells in juvenile arthritis. Study outcomes and limitations: CPL and bulk CD4 samples differed at least tenfold in T cell genomes.

Patients with active juvenile idiopathic arthritis donated these samples. The J segment lost 1 base and the V segment lost 0 bases, leaving 5 bases of the junction unmatched. Germline V CDR1 and CDR2: LGHNA, YSLEER. CDR3 length equals 17 residues. As for this clone: Its target is not known.

Produced via immunoSEQ multiplex PCR; TCRdb's table is partial and in-frame only. The top ten hold approximately 0.71% of the sample, which has around 17,000 clones, more than 75% seen once. V and J are TRBV4-3 and TRBJ2-2; TRBD1 matches 7 bases. The sequenced material came from CD4+ T cells from blood. The sequence came from a human donor with juvenile idiopathic arthritis. The CDR3, as DNA: TGCGCCAGCAGCCAAGAGCCCAGGGGGAGGAACACCGGGGAGCTGTTTTTT. This gives the protein CASSQEPRGRNTGELFF.